The clone carrying this T cell receptor (beta chain) was recorded a few times. A read error may account for a junction end that differs from germline. The length of the CDR3 is 15 residues. Germline lookup yields CDR1 MNHEY and CDR2 SVGAGI. Libraries were prepared by immunoSEQ multiplex PCR; TCRdb keeps only in-frame clonotypes and omits some of them. The sample has under 20,000 clones; about 69% are singletons. This specimen comes from a study of sequential checkpoint blockade in melanoma. Indicated treatment: randomized to nivolumab then ipilimumab (arm A) or the reverse (arm B). From thawed PBMCs, live CD3+CD8+ cells negative for CD19 and CD56 were sorted.

The input for sequencing was CD8+ T cells sorted from blood (inferred from file names), taken from a patient given nivolumab and ipilimumab in sequence. This sequence originates from a human donor with melanoma. The chain couples TRBV6-5 to TRBJ2-7; possibly TRBD2 for D (5 bases). The CDR3 coding sequence is TGTGCCAGCAACATCTCTCCTTATTCTATGCAGGAGGCTTGGTTC. It specifies CASNISPYSMQEAWF.